Below are 18 T cell receptor beta chains sequenced from a single sample in a study of OX40 agonist ivuxolimab in advanced cancers. Libraries were prepared by immunoSEQ multiplex PCR; TCRdb keeps only in-frame clonotypes and omits some of them. The data show just over 90,000 clones, roughly 94% seen once. The specimen comprised CD4+ or CD8+ T cells sorted from blood, sampled in a trial of the OX40 agonist ivuxolimab. The receptors stem from an adult with an advanced solid tumor such as melanoma, head and neck, liver or kidney cancer.

The chain is built from TRBV5-6 and TRBJ1-4; 8 bases line up with TRBD1. V lost 3 bases and J lost 9; bases outside the gene matches: 10. CDR3 length equals 15 residues. CDR1 is SGHDT and CDR2 is YYEEEE in the germline V gene. As DNA, the CDR3 is TGTGCCAGCAGCTCCATCTACGGGACAGGCCAAAAACTGTTTTTT. It is translated as CASSSIYGTGQKLFF. Complete variable domain (other parts from reference TRBV5-6 and TRBJ1-4): DAGVTQSPTHLIKTRGQQVTLRCSPKSGHDTVSWYQQALGQGPQFIFQYYEEEERQRGNFPDRFSGHQFPNYSSELNVNALLLGDSALYLCASSSIYGTGQKLFFGSGTQLSVL.

The chain carries TRBV6-1 and TRBJ2-2, with 10 nucleotides matching TRBD1. CDR1 and CDR2 from the germline V gene are MNHNS and SASEGT. V lost 3 bases and J lost 7; bases outside the gene matches: 11. The CDR3 is made up of 17 amino acids. CDR3 in DNA: TGTGCCAGCAGTGAGGCCCCGGGGACAGGGGTGGACGGGGAGCTGTTTTTT. This sequence encodes CASSEAPGTGVDGELFF.

CDR3 loop: CASSAEDGQETQYF. The DNA for the CDR3 is TGTGCCAGCAGCGCTGAGGACGGACAAGAGACCCAGTACTTC. The genes are TRBV9 and TRBJ2-5, with D unresolved. The CDR3 has 14 residues. Trimming pared 3 bases from V and 2 bases from J, leaving 11 bases between. In germline, CDR1 is SGDLS, CDR2 YYNGEE.

This chain joins TRBV5-1 and TRBJ2-1; TRBD1 or TRBD2 may be the D gene (5 bases each). Germline values: CDR1 SGHRS, CDR2 YFSETQ. CDR3 length: 16 residues. V was trimmed by 4 bases and J by 2 bases, leaving 16 bases between them. The CDR3 DNA reads TGCGCCAGCAGCCTCGGGACCCAAGGACCCTACAATGAGCAGTTCTTC. This encodes CASSLGTQGPYNEQFF.

The chain combines TRBV11-2 with TRBJ2-3; D possibly corresponds to TRBD2 (6 bases). Trimming pared 5 bases from V and 6 bases from J, leaving 27 bases between. The germline V gene encodes CDR1 SGHAT and CDR2 FQNNGV. CDR3 size: 18 residues. This CDR3 is CASSQVPPVAELVDTQYF. The CDR3 DNA sequence: TGTGCCAGCAGCCAAGTCCCACCGGTAGCGGAACTAGTGGATACGCAGTATTTT.

The chain links TRBV5-4 to TRBJ1-1, with 8 positions matching TRBD1. The J segment lost 9 bases and the V segment lost 2 bases, leaving 3 bases of the junction unmatched. Germline CDR1 reads SGHNT; CDR2 reads YYREEE (reference sequence). CDR3 length: 12 residues. The CDR3 DNA reads TGTGCCAGCAGCTTCGGGACAGGCAAAGCTTTCTTT. Protein: CASSFGTGKAFF.

The V call is TRBV6-1, the J call TRBJ2-7; D not resolved. The V gene's germline CDR1 is MNHNS and CDR2 SASEGT. V lost 6 bases and J lost 3, with 12 bases in between. The CDR3 consists of 13 residues. The CDR3 coding sequence is TGTGCCAGCAGCGGACGGGTGAGCTACGAGCAGTACTTC. Encoded protein: CASSGRVSYEQYF.

The V gene is TRBV10-2, the J gene TRBJ2-1; D is ambiguous. CDR3 length equals 12 residues. Germline V gene data show CDR1 as WSHSY and CDR2 as SAAADI. V was cut by 8 bases and J by 9 bases, with 14 bases left in between. The CDR3 sequence: CASFGLHGEQFF. The DNA for the CDR3 is TGCGCCAGCTTCGGTCTCCATGGTGAGCAGTTCTTC.

This chain links TRBV6-5 with TRBJ2-7; tentatively, D is TRBD2 (5 bases). This CDR3 region has 13 residues. The V gene's germline CDR1 is MNHEY and CDR2 SVGAGI. V shed 9 bases and J shed 3 bases, with 15 bases lying between them. CDR3 bases: TGTGCCAGTAGCGAGACCTACTTCTACGAGCAGTACTTC. Its protein is CASSETYFYEQYF.

The chain joins TRBV5-1 to TRBJ1-1; 11 nucleotides align to TRBD1. The V and J ends lost 4 bases and 4 bases, in that order; junction bases with no gene match: 3. The germline gives CDR1 SGHRS, CDR2 YFSETQ. The CDR3 totals 14 residues. CDR3 DNA: TGCGCCAGCAGCCCCGGGACAGGGGGCACTGAAGCTTTCTTT. Its translation is CASSPGTGGTEAFF. The whole variable domain, remainder taken from reference TRBV5-1 and TRBJ1-1, is KAGVTQTPRYLIKTRGQQVTLSCSPISGHRSVSWYQQTPGQGLQFLFEYFSETQRNKGNFPGRFSGRQFSNSRSEMNVSTLELGDSALYLCASSPGTGGTEAFFGQGTRLTVV.

This chain uses TRBV29-1 with TRBJ2-7; D gene unclear. The V gene lost 4 bases and the J gene lost 1 base, with 17 bases spanning the gap. The CDR3 spans 15 residues. In germline, CDR1 is SQVTM, CDR2 ANQGSEA. CDR3 nucleotide sequence: TGCAGCGTTGGTCGTGCCAAGGGAAGGTCCTACGAGCAGTACTTC. Translation: CSVGRAKGRSYEQYF.

The V and J genes are TRBV2 and TRBJ2-2; 8 nucleotides line up with TRBD1. The length of the CDR3 is 13 residues. The germline V gene encodes CDR1 SNHLY and CDR2 FYNNEI. V trimming: 9 bases; J trimming: 3 bases; junction bases outside the gene matches: 3. The CDR3: CARADRDTGELFF. DNA for the CDR3: TGTGCCAGGGCGGACAGGGACACCGGGGAGCTGTTTTTT. Full variable domain (remainder filled in from reference TRBV2 and TRBJ2-2): EPEVTQTPSHQVTQMGQEVILRCVPISNHLYFYWYRQILGQKVEFLVSFYNNEISEKSEIFDDQFSVERPDGSNFTLKIRSTKLEDSAMYFCARADRDTGELFFGEGSRLTVL.

V gene TRBV27 combines with J gene TRBJ2-1; 14 bases map to TRBD2. Germline loops: CDR1 MNHEY, CDR2 SMNVEV (reference sequence). Trimming cost V 5 bases and J 8 bases; bases outside gene matches: 5. There are 15 residues in the CDR3. The CDR3 DNA reads as TGTGCCAGCAGTCAGACTAGCGGGAGGGTTTATGAGCAGTTCTTC. It specifies CASSQTSGRVYEQFF.

The J gene is TRBJ1-1, the V gene TRBV4-1, with D hard to call. Trimming removed 4 bases from V and 2 bases from J, with 8 bases in between. The CDR3 length is 13 residues. Per germline, CDR1 MGHRA and CDR2 YSYEKL. The CDR3 sequence: CASSPLRNTEAFF. CDR3 DNA: TGCGCCAGCAGCCCCCTACGCAACACTGAAGCTTTCTTT.

The chain links TRBV2 to TRBJ2-3; no definite D call. Per the germline V gene, CDR1 is SNHLY and CDR2 is FYNNEI. V was trimmed by 3 bases and J by 4 bases, leaving 8 bases between them. The CDR3 sequence is 13 residues long. The CDR3 DNA sequence: TGTGCCAGCAGTGACGGTATCGCAGATACGCAGTATTTT. It specifies CASSDGIADTQYF.

J is TRBJ2-5 and V is TRBV7-3; 9 nucleotides align to TRBD1. J gave up 0 bases and V 5 bases, and 4 bases lay outside the gene matches. This CDR3 has 15 residues. CDR1 is SGHTA and CDR2 is FQGTGA in the germline V gene. In DNA, the CDR3 is TGTGCCAGCAGCGAGACAGGGGGAAACCAAGAGACCCAGTACTTC. It specifies CASSETGGNQETQYF.

The genes are TRBV4-1 and TRBJ1-5; D gene uncertain. V was shortened by 0 bases and J by 2 bases, with 26 bases between the two germline ends. The CDR3 length is 21 residues. Germline CDR1 MGHRA, CDR2 YSYEKL. This CDR3 is CASSQEFGSHRPSEGNQPQHF. The CDR3 DNA reads as TGCGCCAGCAGCCAAGAATTCGGGTCCCATCGTCCTTCGGAGGGCAATCAGCCCCAGCATTTT.

This sequence joins TRBV30 and TRBJ1-5; a possible D gene is TRBD1 (5 bases). V lost 0 bases and J 5 bases, leaving 14 bases between the germline ends. The CDR3 length is 15 residues. The germline gives CDR1 GTSNPN, CDR2 SVGIG (reference sequence). CDR3 amino acids: CAWSVRGLRDQPQHF. In nucleotides, the CDR3 is TGTGCCTGGAGTGTACGAGGCCTCAGGGATCAGCCCCAGCATTTT. Looking up the rest from reference TRBV30 and TRBJ1-5 gives the full variable domain: SQTIHQWPATLVQPVGSPLSLECTVEGTSNPNLYWYRQAAGRGLQLLFYSVGIGQISSEVPQNLSASRPQDRQFILSSKKLLLSDSGFYLCAWSVRGLRDQPQHFGDGTRLSIL.